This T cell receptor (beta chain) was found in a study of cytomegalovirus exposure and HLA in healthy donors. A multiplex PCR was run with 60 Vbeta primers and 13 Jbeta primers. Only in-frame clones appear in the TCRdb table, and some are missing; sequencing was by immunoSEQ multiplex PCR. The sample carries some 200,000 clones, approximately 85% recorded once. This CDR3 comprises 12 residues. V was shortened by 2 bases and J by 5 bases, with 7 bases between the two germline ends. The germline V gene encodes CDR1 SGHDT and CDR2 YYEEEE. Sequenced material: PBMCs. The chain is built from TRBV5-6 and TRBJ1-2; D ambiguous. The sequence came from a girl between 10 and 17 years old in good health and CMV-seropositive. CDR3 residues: CASSLDNYGYTF. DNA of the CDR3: TGTGCCAGCAGCTTAGACAATTATGGCTACACCTTC.